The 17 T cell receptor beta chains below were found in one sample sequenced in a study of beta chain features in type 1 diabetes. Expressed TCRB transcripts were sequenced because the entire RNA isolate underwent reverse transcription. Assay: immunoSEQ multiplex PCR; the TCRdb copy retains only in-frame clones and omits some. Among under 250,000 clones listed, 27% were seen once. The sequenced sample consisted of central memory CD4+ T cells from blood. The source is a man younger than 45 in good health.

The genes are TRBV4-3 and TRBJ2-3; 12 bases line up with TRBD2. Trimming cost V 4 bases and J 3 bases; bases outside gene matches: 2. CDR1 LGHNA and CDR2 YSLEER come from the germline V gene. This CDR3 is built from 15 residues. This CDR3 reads CASSPSGRDTDTQYF. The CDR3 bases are TGCGCCAGCAGCCCTAGCGGGAGGGATACAGATACGCAGTATTTT.

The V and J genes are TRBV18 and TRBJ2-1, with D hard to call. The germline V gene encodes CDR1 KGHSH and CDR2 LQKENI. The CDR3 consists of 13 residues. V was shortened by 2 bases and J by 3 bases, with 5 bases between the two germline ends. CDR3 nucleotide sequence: TGTGCCAGCTCACCAACTAACTACAATGAGCAGTTCTTC. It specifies CASSPTNYNEQFF.

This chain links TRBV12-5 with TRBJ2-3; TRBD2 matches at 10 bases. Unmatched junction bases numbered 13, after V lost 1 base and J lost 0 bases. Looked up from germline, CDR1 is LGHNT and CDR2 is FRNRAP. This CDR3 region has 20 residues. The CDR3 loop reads CASGLALFDSGGLSTDTQYF. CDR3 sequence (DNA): TGTGCTAGTGGTTTGGCCCTCTTTGATAGCGGGGGGCTTAGCACAGATACGCAGTATTTT.

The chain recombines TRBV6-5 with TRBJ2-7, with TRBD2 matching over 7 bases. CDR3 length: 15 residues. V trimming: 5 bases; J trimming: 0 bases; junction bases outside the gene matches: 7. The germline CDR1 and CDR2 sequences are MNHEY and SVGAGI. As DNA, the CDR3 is TGTGCCAGCAGTCCCACCGGGGAGGGCTCCTACGAGCAGTACTTC. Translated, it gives CASSPTGEGSYEQYF.

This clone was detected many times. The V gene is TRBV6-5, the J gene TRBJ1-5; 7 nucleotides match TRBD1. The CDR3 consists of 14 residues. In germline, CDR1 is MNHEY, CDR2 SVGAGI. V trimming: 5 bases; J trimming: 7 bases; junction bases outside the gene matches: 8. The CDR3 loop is CASSPGQARQPQHF. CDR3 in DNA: TGTGCCAGCAGTCCCGGACAGGCGAGGCAGCCCCAGCATTTT.

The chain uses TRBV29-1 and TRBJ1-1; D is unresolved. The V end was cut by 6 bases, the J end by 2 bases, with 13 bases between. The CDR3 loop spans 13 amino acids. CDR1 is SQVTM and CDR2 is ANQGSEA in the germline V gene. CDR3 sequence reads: CSVTITANTEAFF. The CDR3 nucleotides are TGCAGCGTCACTATTACAGCAAACACTGAAGCTTTCTTT.

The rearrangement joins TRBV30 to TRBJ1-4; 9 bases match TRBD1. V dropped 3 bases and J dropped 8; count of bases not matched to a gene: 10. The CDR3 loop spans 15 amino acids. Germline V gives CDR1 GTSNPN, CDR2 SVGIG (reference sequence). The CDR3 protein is CAWRLGTGINEKLFF. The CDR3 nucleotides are TGTGCCTGGAGGTTGGGGACAGGGATAAACGAAAAACTGTTTTTT.

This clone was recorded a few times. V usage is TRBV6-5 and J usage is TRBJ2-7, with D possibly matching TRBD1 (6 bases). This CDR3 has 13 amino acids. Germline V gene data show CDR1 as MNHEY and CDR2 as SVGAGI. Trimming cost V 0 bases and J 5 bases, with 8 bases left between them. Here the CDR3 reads CASSYSPGDEQYF. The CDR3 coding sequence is TGTGCCAGCAGTTACTCCCCAGGGGACGAGCAGTACTTC.

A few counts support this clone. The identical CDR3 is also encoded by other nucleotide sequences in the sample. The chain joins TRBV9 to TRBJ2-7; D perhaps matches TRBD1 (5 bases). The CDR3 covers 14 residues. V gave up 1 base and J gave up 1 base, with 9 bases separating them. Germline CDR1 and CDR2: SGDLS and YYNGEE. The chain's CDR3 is CASSVTDISYEQYF. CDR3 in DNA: TGTGCCAGCAGCGTAACGGACATATCCTACGAGCAGTACTTC.

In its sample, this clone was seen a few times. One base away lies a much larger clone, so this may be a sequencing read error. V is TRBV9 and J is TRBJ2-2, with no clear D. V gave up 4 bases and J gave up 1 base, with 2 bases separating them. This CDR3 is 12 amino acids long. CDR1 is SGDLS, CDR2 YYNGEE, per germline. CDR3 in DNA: TGTGCCAGCAGCCGGAACACCGGGGAGCTGTTTTTT. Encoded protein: CASSRNTGELFF.

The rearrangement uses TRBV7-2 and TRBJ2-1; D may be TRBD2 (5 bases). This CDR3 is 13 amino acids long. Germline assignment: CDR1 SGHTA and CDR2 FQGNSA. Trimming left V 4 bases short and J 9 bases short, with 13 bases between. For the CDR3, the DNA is TGTGCCAGCAGCTACCCAGAGAGCGGTGAGCAGTTCTTC. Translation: CASSYPESGEQFF.

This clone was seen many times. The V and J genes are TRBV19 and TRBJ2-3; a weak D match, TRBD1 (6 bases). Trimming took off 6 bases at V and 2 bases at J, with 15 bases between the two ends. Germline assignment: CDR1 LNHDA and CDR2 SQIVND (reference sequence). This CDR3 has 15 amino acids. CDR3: CASSKMTGATDTQYF. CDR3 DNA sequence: TGTGCCAGTAGCAAAATGACAGGCGCCACAGATACGCAGTATTTT.

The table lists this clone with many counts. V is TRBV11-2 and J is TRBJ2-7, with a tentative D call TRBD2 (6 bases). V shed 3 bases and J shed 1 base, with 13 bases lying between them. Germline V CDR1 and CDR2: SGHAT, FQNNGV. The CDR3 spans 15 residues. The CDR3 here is CASSLDGGTSYEQYF. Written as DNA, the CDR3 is TGTGCCAGCAGCTTGGATGGCGGGACGTCCTACGAGCAGTACTTC.

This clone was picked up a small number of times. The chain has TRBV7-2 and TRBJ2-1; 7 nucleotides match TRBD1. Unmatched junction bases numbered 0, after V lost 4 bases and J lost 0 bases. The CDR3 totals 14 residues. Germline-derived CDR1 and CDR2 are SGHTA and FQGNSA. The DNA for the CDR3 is TGTGCCAGCAGCTCAGGGGGCTCCTACAATGAGCAGTTCTTC. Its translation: CASSSGGSYNEQFF.

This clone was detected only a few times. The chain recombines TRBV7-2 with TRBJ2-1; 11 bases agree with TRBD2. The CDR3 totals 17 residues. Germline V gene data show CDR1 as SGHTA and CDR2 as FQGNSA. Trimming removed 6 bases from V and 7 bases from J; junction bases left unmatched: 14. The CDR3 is CASRPTPSGGIGNEQFF. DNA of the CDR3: TGTGCCAGCAGGCCGACCCCTAGCGGGGGGATTGGGAATGAGCAGTTCTTC.

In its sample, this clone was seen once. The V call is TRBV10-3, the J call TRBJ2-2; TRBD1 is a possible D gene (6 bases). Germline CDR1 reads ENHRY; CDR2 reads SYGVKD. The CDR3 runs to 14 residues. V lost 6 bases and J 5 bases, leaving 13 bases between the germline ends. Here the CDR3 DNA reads TGTGCCATCAGCACCGACAGGAGGACCGGGGAGCTGTTTTTT. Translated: CAISTDRRTGELFF.

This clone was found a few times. CDR3 residues: CASSRDRNTEAFF. CDR3 nucleotide sequence: TGTGCCAGCAGCAGGGACAGGAACACTGAAGCTTTCTTT. The chain couples TRBV5-4 to TRBJ1-1; 7 nucleotides agree with TRBD1. The germline V gene has CDR1 SGHNT and CDR2 YYREEE (reference sequence). With 4 bases clipped from V and 1 base from J, the junction kept 1 base outside the gene matches. The CDR3 length is 13 residues.